A single sample is the source of the 14 T cell receptor beta chains below, sequenced in a study of blood T cells in healthy people across ages. For the second PCR, which ran for roughly 6 to 11 cycles, a sample-barcoded 5' primer and a J-beta primer mix were used. TCRdb fed the 5' RACE reads into MiXCR, producing one record per CDR3 protein. This table has more than 900,000 distinct CDR3 sequences, approximately 26% appearing once. This same sample was also part of a study on T cells of mothers and their children.

Material: blood. The receptors originated from a girl aged 2 to 10 in good health.

V and J are TRBV13 and TRBJ2-7; 7 bases fit TRBD1. Trimming cost V 8 bases and J 4 bases; bases outside gene matches: 14. CDR3 length equals 15 residues. From germline, CDR1 is PRHDT and CDR2 FYEKMQ (reference sequence). The CDR3 reads CASATTGVISYEQYF. The CDR3 region has the DNA TGTGCCAGCGCGACCACAGGGGTCATTTCATACGAGCAGTACTTC.

The rearrangement links TRBV6-5 to TRBJ2-3, with 13 bases fitting TRBD2. The V and J ends lost 6 bases and 5 bases, in that order; junction bases with no gene match: 5. This CDR3 spans 15 amino acids. The germline gives CDR1 MNHEY, CDR2 SVGAGI. As DNA, the CDR3 is TGTGCCAGCAGAGGACTAGCGGGAGACAGAGATACGCAGTATTTT. Amino acid sequence: CASRGLAGDRDTQYF.

This clonotype has a handful of counts. V usage is TRBV20-1 and J usage is TRBJ2-3, with TRBD2 matching over 12 bases. This CDR3 has 16 residues. The germline CDR1 and CDR2 sequences are DFQATT and SNEGSKA (reference sequence). V trimming: 0 bases; J trimming: 3 bases; junction bases outside the gene matches: 4. For the CDR3, the DNA is TGCAGTGCTAGAGAGCTAGCGGGGGGGCCGACAGATACGCAGTATTTT. As protein: CSARELAGGPTDTQYF.

This clonotype was observed a few times. The chain carries TRBV28 and TRBJ1-1; D remains unclear. Germline V gives CDR1 MDHEN, CDR2 SYDVKM. The CDR3 runs to 11 residues. V lost 7 bases and J lost 5, with 8 bases in between. CDR3 loop: CASTRKTEAFF. The CDR3 DNA reads TGTGCCAGCACTCGAAAAACTGAAGCTTTCTTT.

The rearrangement joins TRBV4-1 to TRBJ2-2; possible D gene TRBD2, 7 bases. V dropped 5 bases and J dropped 6 bases, with 13 bases sitting between them. This CDR3 region has 14 residues. CDR1 is MGHRA and CDR2 is YSYEKL in the germline V gene. CDR3: CASSGGALPGELFF. DNA of the CDR3: TGCGCCAGCAGCGGGGGGGCCCTCCCCGGGGAGCTGTTTTTT.

This clonotype occurred a few times. The chain employs TRBV5-1 and TRBJ2-5; 11 bases fit TRBD2. This CDR3 is 15 amino acids long. Germline V CDR1 and CDR2: SGHRS, YFSETQ. V lost 2 bases and J lost 2; bases outside the gene matches: 2. The CDR3 reads CASSFSSGGQETQYF. Written as DNA, the CDR3 is TGCGCCAGCAGCTTTTCTAGCGGGGGGCAAGAGACCCAGTACTTC.

This chain links TRBV19 with TRBJ2-5; maybe TRBD2 (6 bases). With the DNA end fitting TRBJ2-1 better, the J assignment may be wrong. This CDR3 contains 14 residues. CDR1 is LNHDA, CDR2 SQIVND, per germline (reference sequence). CDR3 in amino acids: CASSIVVLGGEQFF. CDR3 sequence (DNA): TGTGCCAGTAGTATAGTGGTTCTGGGGGGTGAGCAGTTCTTC.

This clonotype turned up a few times. V and J are TRBV4-3 and TRBJ1-5; no reliable D call. The CDR3 sequence is 14 residues long. The germline V and J ends were trimmed by 1 base and 9 bases, with 13 bases remaining between them. The V gene's germline CDR1 is LGHNA and CDR2 YSLEER. The CDR3 region has the DNA TGCGCCAGCAGCCAAGTATACAGAACGGGGCCCCAGCATTTT. It encodes CASSQVYRTGPQHF.

The gene calls are TRBV20-1 and TRBJ1-4, with D perhaps matching TRBD1 (5 bases). The CDR3 sequence is 16 residues long. V lost 3 bases and J lost 5, with 19 bases in between. Germline V gene data show CDR1 as DFQATT and CDR2 as SNEGSKA (reference sequence). CDR3 protein: CSARDIYVGENEKLFF. For the CDR3, the DNA is TGCAGTGCTAGGGACATTTATGTCGGAGAAAATGAAAAACTGTTTTTT.

The chain is built from TRBV6-5 and TRBJ2-7, with 10 positions matching TRBD1. V dropped 5 bases and J dropped 6; count of bases not matched to a gene: 7. This CDR3 has 14 amino acids. CDR1 is MNHEY and CDR2 is SVGAGI in the germline V gene. The CDR3 spells CASSTGTGDIEQYF. In nucleotides, the CDR3 is TGTGCCAGCAGTACCGGGACAGGGGATATCGAGCAGTACTTC.

In this sample, this clonotype turned up a few times. The chain recombines TRBV6-5 with TRBJ2-1; D possibly uses TRBD1 or TRBD2 (5 bases each). The V end was cut by 2 bases, the J end by 6 bases, with 17 bases between. Germline V gives CDR1 MNHEY, CDR2 SVGAGI. The CDR3 totals 16 residues. The CDR3 region is CASSYPTTWGTNEQFF. Written as DNA, the CDR3 is TGTGCCAGCAGTTACCCTACCACCTGGGGGACCAATGAGCAGTTCTTC.

This clonotype was picked up a small number of times. This chain joins TRBV3-1 and TRBJ1-3, with unresolved D. The germline V gene encodes CDR1 LGHDT and CDR2 YNNKEL (reference sequence). The CDR3 is 15 amino acids. V lost 0 bases and J 6 bases, leaving 12 bases between the germline ends. CDR3 bases: TGTGCCAGCAGCCAAGAGTGGAAACCCGAAAACACCATATATTTT. It codes for CASSQEWKPENTIYF.

This clonotype was recorded a few times. The chain has TRBV12-5 and TRBJ2-7; D possibly matches TRBD1 or TRBD2 (6 bases each). Trimming took 5 bases from V and 6 from J, leaving 14 bases between them. The CDR3 runs to 13 residues. The germline gives CDR1 LGHNT, CDR2 FRNRAP. CDR3 sequence reads: CASGEGGLGEQYF. For the CDR3, the DNA is TGTGCTAGTGGTGAGGGGGGTTTGGGCGAGCAGTACTTC.

This clonotype was detected a few times. This chain links TRBV7-8 with TRBJ2-5; D possibly corresponds to TRBD2 (6 bases). V was clipped by 2 bases and J by 1 base, with 14 bases between them. Germline assignment: CDR1 SGHVS and CDR2 FQNEAQ. This CDR3 has 16 residues. The CDR3 region has the DNA TGTGCCAGCAGCTTAAATCGGGGAGGTGCCCAAGAGACCCAGTACTTC. It codes for CASSLNRGGAQETQYF.